The clone carrying this TCR beta chain was seen a handful of times. What it recognizes is unknown. This CDR3 has 12 residues. Germline-derived CDR1 and CDR2 are MNHEY and SVGEGT. V dropped 7 bases and J dropped 5; count of bases not matched to a gene: 2. The data belong to a study of T cell repertoires in cytomegalovirus infection. Background on the study: Both CMV infection and a matching HLA type were indicated by public TCR beta signatures.

TCRdb reanalysed the reads using MiXCR and keeps one entry per CDR3 protein. The table includes around 540,000 distinct CDR3 sequences, roughly a third detected once. The study's findings and limits: Clonotype analysis showed dominance of the ex vivo response by HLA-C-restricted CMV-specific TCR beta clonotypes.

The input for sequencing was cultured PBMCs, taken from culture after CMV antigen stimulation. The chain joins TRBV6-2 or TRBV6-3 to TRBJ2-5, with 9 bases aligning to TRBD2. This TCR was recovered from a human donor in good health (CMV status not recorded). Some clones in this sample may be carry-over from other donors' samples. CDR3 sequence: CASKSGGETQYF. The CDR3 DNA reads as TGTGCCAGCAAGAGCGGGGGGGAGACCCAGTACTTC.